These 26 T cell receptor beta chains were sequenced from one sample in a study of graft-versus-host responses after intestinal transplantation. These receptors lack a known antigen. The table came from immunoSEQ multiplex PCR; TCRdb's copy has only in-frame clones and leaves some out. The sample consists of about 90,000 clones, roughly 90% of them appearing once. This specimen was unstimulated CD4+ T cells sorted from spleen or lymph node cells, taken before intestinal transplant. These TCRs come from a human donor who received an intestinal transplant.

This clone was seen once. The V call is TRBV7-7, the J call TRBJ1-3; D remains ambiguous. Between the trimmed V and J ends, which lost 5 bases and 0 bases, there was a span of 11 bases. CDR1 is SSHAT and CDR2 is FNYEAQ in the germline V gene (reference sequence). The CDR3 has 15 residues. DNA for the CDR3: TGTGCCAGCAGCCCACTGGATGCCTCTGGAAACACCATATATTTT. Its translation is CASSPLDASGNTIYF.

The chain has TRBV30 and TRBJ1-3, with 8 bases lining up with TRBD1. Germline CDR1 reads GTSNPN; CDR2 reads SVGIG (reference sequence). V was clipped by 4 bases and J by 2 bases; unmatched bases: 4. The CDR3 is made up of 14 amino acids. CDR3 residues: CAWNPTGAGNTIYF. Here the CDR3 DNA reads TGTGCCTGGAACCCGACAGGGGCTGGAAACACCATATATTTT.

This sequence joins TRBV27 and TRBJ2-5; D is perhaps TRBD2 (5 bases). The CDR3 consists of 15 residues. Trimming shortened V by 2 bases and J by 11 bases, and 21 bases separated the two germline ends. From germline, CDR1 is MNHEY and CDR2 SMNVEV (reference sequence). The CDR3 region is CASSLRGKEARKQYF. The DNA for the CDR3 is TGTGCCAGCAGTTTAAGAGGGAAAGAGGCTAGGAAGCAGTACTTC.

This clone was counted a few times. The CDR3 DNA reads TGTGCCTGGAGTACTTCTGGAAAACTGTTTTTT. Its protein product is CAWSTSGKLFF. V is TRBV30 and J is TRBJ1-4; the D is unclear. Germline V gene lookup returns CDR1 GTSNPN and CDR2 SVGIG (reference sequence). The V gene lost 2 bases and the J gene lost 10 bases, with 8 bases spanning the gap. This CDR3 is 11 amino acids long.

The rearrangement links TRBV6-5 to TRBJ2-1, with a possible D match to TRBD1 (6 bases). Trimming pared 6 bases from V and 4 bases from J, leaving 7 bases between. The CDR3 consists of 12 residues. The germline V gene has CDR1 MNHEY and CDR2 SVGAGI. CDR3 coding DNA: TGTGCCAGCAGCGGACAGTACAATGAGCAGTTCTTC. Encoded protein: CASSGQYNEQFF.

This clone was observed a few times. CDR3 DNA sequence: TGTGCCAGCAGTCCGGGACCTCCCACCGGGGAGCTGTTTTTT. Protein product: CASSPGPPTGELFF. V usage is TRBV27 and J usage is TRBJ2-2; D possibly matches TRBD1 or TRBD2 (5 bases each). The germline gives CDR1 MNHEY, CDR2 SMNVEV (reference sequence). Trimming cost V 5 bases and J 4 bases, with 11 bases left between them. This CDR3 contains 14 residues.

The rearrangement links TRBV6-1 to TRBJ2-5; D gene ambiguous. The J call is doubtful: the DNA matches TRBJ2-7 better. Per the germline V gene, CDR1 is MNHNS and CDR2 is SASEGT. The CDR3 length is 11 residues. The CDR3: CASSEPHEQYF. The CDR3 DNA is TGTGCCAGCAGTGAACCCCACGAGCAGTACTTC.

This chain uses TRBV5-6 with TRBJ2-3, with D maybe TRBD2 (5 bases). The CDR3 contains 15 residues. CDR1 is SGHDT and CDR2 is YYEEEE in the germline V gene. Deletions cut 1 base from V and 0 bases from J, with 9 bases between. CDR3 residues: CASSLSGISTDTQYF. CDR3 bases: TGTGCCAGCAGCTTGTCCGGGATTAGCACAGATACGCAGTATTTT.

The chain recombines TRBV28 with TRBJ2-3; no definite D call. The V gene's germline CDR1 is MDHEN and CDR2 SYDVKM. V lost 9 bases and J lost 6, with 19 bases in between. CDR3 length: 14 residues. In nucleotides, the CDR3 is TGTGCCAGTTTGGAAGCCGGGCCGATGGATACGCAGTATTTT. It specifies CASLEAGPMDTQYF.

The J gene is TRBJ1-5, the V gene TRBV6-1; possible D gene TRBD1, 5 bases. Trimming shortened V by 4 bases and J by 0 bases, and 7 bases separated the two germline ends. CDR1 and CDR2 from the germline V gene are MNHNS and SASEGT. This CDR3 has 14 residues. The DNA for the CDR3 is TGTGCCAGCAGTGGACAGTATAGCAATCAGCCCCAGCATTTT. Protein sequence: CASSGQYSNQPQHF.

The rearrangement uses TRBV10-3 and TRBJ1-6; D gene uncertain. The germline V gene encodes CDR1 ENHRY and CDR2 SYGVKD. This CDR3 comprises 16 residues. Trimming removed 6 bases at V and 3 bases at J, with 15 bases between. In DNA, the CDR3 is TGTGCCATCAGCGACCGGGAGGCAGGCTATAATTCACCCCTCCACTTT. It encodes CAISDREAGYNSPLHF.

The chain employs TRBV9 and TRBJ2-3; D call uncertain. This CDR3 comprises 13 residues. The germline gives CDR1 SGDLS, CDR2 YYNGEE. The V end was cut by 2 bases, the J end by 0 bases, with 4 bases between. CDR3 coding DNA: TGTGCCAGCAGCGTTACTAGCACAGATACGCAGTATTTT. This encodes CASSVTSTDTQYF.

CDR3 loop: CASSFHRTSVNEQFF. The CDR3 region has the DNA TGTGCCAGCAGCTTTCACCGGACTAGCGTTAATGAGCAGTTCTTC. V gene TRBV5-8 combines with J gene TRBJ2-1, with 9 bases fitting TRBD2. The CDR3 is made up of 15 amino acids. V lost 2 bases and J lost 7; bases outside the gene matches: 7. CDR1 and CDR2 (germline): SGHTS, YDEGEE. Supplemented by reference TRBV5-8 and TRBJ2-1, the full variable domain reads EAGVTQSPTHLIKTRGQQATLRCSPISGHTSVYWYQQALGLGLQFLLWYDEGEERNRGNFPPRFSGRQFPNYSSELNVNALELEDSALYLCASSFHRTSVNEQFFGPGTRLTVL.

The chain combines TRBV5-6 with TRBJ1-1; D remains ambiguous. The CDR3 is 14 amino acids. Trimming removed 1 base at V and 5 bases at J, with 12 bases between. Germline CDR1 SGHDT, CDR2 YYEEEE. CDR3 coding DNA: TGTGCCAGCAGCTTGACTGGACCGGGGACTGAAGCTTTCTTT. It specifies CASSLTGPGTEAFF.

This clone was recorded a few times. The chain joins TRBV9 to TRBJ2-7; D not resolved. CDR3 size: 13 residues. Germline CDR1 SGDLS, CDR2 YYNGEE. Deletions cut 0 bases from V and 0 bases from J, with 4 bases between. The CDR3 DNA sequence: TGTGCCAGCAGCGTAGAGGACTCCTACGAGCAGTACTTC. Residues: CASSVEDSYEQYF.

V gene TRBV7-2 combines with J gene TRBJ2-7; D gene ambiguous. Germline-derived CDR1 and CDR2 are SGHTA and FQGNSA. The V and J ends lost 5 bases and 2 bases respectively, with 19 bases between them. CDR3 length: 16 amino acids. CDR3 region: CASSPLSVPRPYEQYF. The CDR3 DNA reads TGTGCCAGCAGCCCCCTGAGCGTACCCCGTCCCTACGAGCAGTACTTC.

The V and J genes are TRBV6-6 and TRBJ1-1; 12 bases map to TRBD1. Germline V CDR1 and CDR2: MNHNY, SVGAGI (reference sequence). The V and J ends lost 11 bases and 4 bases, in that order; junction bases with no gene match: 8. CDR3 length equals 14 residues. The CDR3 DNA reads as TGTGCCTCCCGGGACAGGGGGCAAGGCACTGAAGCTTTCTTT. This codes for CASRDRGQGTEAFF.

The gene calls are TRBV6-1 and TRBJ2-1; TRBD1 might be the D (5 bases). The CDR3 is 11 residues long. CDR1 is MNHNS and CDR2 is SASEGT in the germline V gene. Trimming shortened V by 9 bases and J by 10 bases, and 13 bases separated the two germline ends. The CDR3 loop is CASAAAGEQFF. The CDR3 DNA reads TGTGCCAGTGCCGCCGCAGGGGAGCAGTTCTTC.

To note about this clone: The sample holds other DNA sequences that translate to the same CDR3. This rearrangement joins TRBV5-8 to TRBJ1-2; 7 bases map to TRBD1. V shed 4 bases and J 3 bases; nucleotides not matched to a gene: 6. This CDR3 comprises 14 residues. Germline V lookup: CDR1 SGHTS, CDR2 YDEGEE. CDR3 nucleotide sequence: TGTGCCAGCAGCGGGCACAGGGGAGACTATGGCTACACCTTC. It specifies CASSGHRGDYGYTF. Full variable domain (remainder filled in from reference TRBV5-8 and TRBJ1-2): EAGVTQSPTHLIKTRGQQATLRCSPISGHTSVYWYQQALGLGLQFLLWYDEGEERNRGNFPPRFSGRQFPNYSSELNVNALELEDSALYLCASSGHRGDYGYTFGSGTRLTVV.

V gene TRBV7-9 combines with J gene TRBJ1-1; no clear D. The CDR3 is 16 residues long. The V gene lost 1 base and the J gene lost 1 base, with 13 bases spanning the gap. Germline assignment: CDR1 SEHNR and CDR2 FQNEAQ (reference sequence). In DNA, the CDR3 is TGTGCCAGCAGCTTAGATAGCTGGGCGGGGAACACTGAAGCTTTCTTT. Protein: CASSLDSWAGNTEAFF.

V gene TRBV15 combines with J gene TRBJ2-5; D call uncertain. Trimming removed 4 bases at V and 5 bases at J, with 5 bases between. Per germline, CDR1 LNHNV and CDR2 YYDKDF (reference sequence). The CDR3 is 11 residues long. As DNA, the CDR3 is TGTGCCACCAGCAAAGGGGAGACCCAGTACTTC. Protein sequence: CATSKGETQYF.

This chain links TRBV15 with TRBJ2-5, with D possibly being TRBD1 (6 bases). Germline CDR1 LNHNV, CDR2 YYDKDF (reference sequence). CDR3 length: 14 amino acids. Trimming took 0 bases from V and 3 from J, leaving 8 bases between them. This CDR3 reads CATSRERGKETQYF. CDR3 bases: TGTGCCACCAGCAGAGAGAGGGGGAAAGAGACCCAGTACTTC.

In this sample, this clone turned up a few times. The chain carries TRBV19 and TRBJ2-3; D is uncertain. Germline V gene sequence: CDR1 LNHDA, CDR2 SQIVND (reference sequence). Trimming took 4 bases from V and 4 from J, leaving 3 bases between them. The CDR3 covers 11 residues. The CDR3 here is CASSSADTQYF. In DNA, the CDR3 is TGTGCCAGTAGTAGTGCAGATACGCAGTATTTT.

This clone has only one observation. This sequence joins TRBV19 and TRBJ1-5, with 7 positions matching TRBD1. This CDR3 region has 16 residues. Germline-derived CDR1 and CDR2 are LNHDA and SQIVND (reference sequence). V gave up 5 bases and J gave up 6 bases; unmatched junction bases: 13. The CDR3 spells CASSPPRGGVSQPQHF. DNA of the CDR3: TGTGCCAGTAGTCCCCCCAGGGGGGGAGTGAGTCAGCCCCAGCATTTT.

The CDR3 spells CAWSGGTRSNYGYTF. For the CDR3, the DNA is TGTGCCTGGAGCGGGGGAACTCGATCTAACTATGGCTACACCTTC. The chain links TRBV30 to TRBJ1-2; a possible D gene is TRBD1 (5 bases). The CDR3 contains 15 residues. The ends were cut back, 3 bases at V and 0 bases at J, with 14 bases in the middle. Germline CDR1 GTSNPN, CDR2 SVGIG (reference sequence). Using reference TRBV30 and TRBJ1-2 for the parts outside the CDR3, the full variable domain is SQTIHQWPATLVQPVGSPLSLECTVEGTSNPNLYWYRQAAGRGLQLLFYSVGIGQISSEVPQNLSASRPQDRQFILSSKKLLLSDSGFYLCAWSGGTRSNYGYTFGSGTRLTVV.

V gene TRBV19 combines with J gene TRBJ2-7, with a tentative D call TRBD1 (6 bases). From germline, CDR1 is LNHDA and CDR2 SQIVND (reference sequence). V lost 3 bases, J lost 4 bases, and 13 bases lay in between. This CDR3 region has 14 residues. Here the CDR3 reads CASSIRRGEYEQYF. In DNA form, the CDR3 reads TGTGCCAGTAGTATTCGCAGGGGAGAATACGAGCAGTACTTC.